This T cell receptor beta chain was sequenced during a study of shared clonotypes between healthy human individuals. Trimming took 5 bases from V and 2 from J; bases not matched to a gene: 2. Per germline, CDR1 SNHLY and CDR2 FYNNEI. The CDR3 contains 15 residues. Assay used: immunoSEQ multiplex PCR; TCRdb lists only in-frame clones, some missing. The sample holds more than 2 million clones, approximately 94% seen once. Study-wide points: A handful of donors showed sharing of approximately 5% of naive CD4 clonotypes.

Comments on this clone: The antigen remains undetermined.

The chain employs TRBV2 and TRBJ2-2, with 10 bases identical to TRBD2. The receptor comes from a man aged 18 to 30 in good health. Sequencing was performed on naive CD4+ T cells sorted from blood. Subset defined: CD45RA+ positively selected. As DNA, the CDR3 is TGTGCCAGCAGTAGGACTAGCGGAAACACCGGGGAGCTGTTTTTT. This codes for CASSRTSGNTGELFF.